The rows below give T cell receptor beta chains drawn from one sample of a study of regulatory T cells in long-lasting Graves disease. TCRdb reprocessed the multiplex PCR reads with MiXCR, giving one entry per CDR3 protein. The sample lists about 460,000 distinct CDR3 sequences; roughly 23% were seen once. Specimen: peripheral blood mononuclear cells (PBMCs), collected when the disease was refractory, from a patient treated with antithyroid drugs. These receptors were collected from a female donor with Graves disease. Both conserved end residues are part of each CDR3. The D gene is left open where the match is weak. Size tells how often a clone was seen (once, few, many) or the class of an expanded clone, and some rows leave it out.

j_call: TRBJ1-1
cdr3_length: 12
v_call: TRBV6-1
d_call: NA
clone_size: few
cdr3_nt: TGTGCCAGTTCTGCGGGTTTATTAGAAGCTTTCTTT
cdr3_aa: CASSAGLLEAFF

j_call: TRBJ1-5
cdr3_length: 15
v_call: TRBV4-3
d_call: NA
clone_size: NA
cdr3_nt: TGCGCCAGCAGCCAAGATTCCGGGACCTACCAGCCCCAGCATTTT
cdr3_aa: CASSQDSGTYQPQHF

j_call: TRBJ1-1
cdr3_length: 13
v_call: TRBV6-9
d_call: NA
clone_size: many
cdr3_nt: TGTGCCAGCAGTTACGTCGGAGGCGCTGAAGCTTTCTTT
cdr3_aa: CASSYVGGAEAFF

j_call: TRBJ1-4
cdr3_length: 14
v_call: TRBV7-2
d_call: TRBD1
clone_size: many
cdr3_nt: TGTGCCAGCAGCTTGGACAGGGTTAATGAAAAACTGTTTTTT
cdr3_aa: CASSLDRVNEKLFF

j_call: TRBJ2-3
cdr3_length: 17
v_call: TRBV11-2
d_call: NA
clone_size: few
cdr3_nt: TGTGCCAGCAGCTTAGGATCCGCGTGGGTGGGCACAGATACGCAGTATTTT
cdr3_aa: CASSLGSAWVGTDTQYF

j_call: TRBJ1-2
cdr3_length: 18
v_call: TRBV3-1
d_call: NA
clone_size: NA
cdr3_nt: TGTGCCAGCAGCCAACGCAGGGGCATACTTAAGTCCTTCTATGGCTACACCTTC
cdr3_aa: CASSQRRGILKSFYGYTF

j_call: TRBJ2-7
cdr3_length: 13
v_call: TRBV28
d_call: TRBD1
clone_size: few
cdr3_nt: TGTGCCAGCAGTGGGGACAGGGCTTTCGAGCAGTACTTC
cdr3_aa: CASSGDRAFEQYF

j_call: TRBJ1-1
cdr3_length: 12
v_call: TRBV2
d_call: NA
clone_size: NA
cdr3_nt: TGTGCCAGCAAGGGTGGGGGGGCTGAAGCTTTCTTT
cdr3_aa: CASKGGGAEAFF

j_call: TRBJ2-5
cdr3_length: 14
v_call: TRBV12-3/TRBV12-4
d_call: NA
clone_size: many
cdr3_nt: TGTGCCAGCAGTTTTCCGGGACATCAAGAGACCCAGTACTTC
cdr3_aa: CASSFPGHQETQYF

j_call: TRBJ2-5
cdr3_length: 17
v_call: TRBV12-3/TRBV12-4
d_call: TRBD2
clone_size: NA
cdr3_nt: TGTGCCAGCAGTCTGACTAGCGGGGGACCATATCCCGAGACCCAGTACTTC
cdr3_aa: CASSLTSGGPYPETQYF

j_call: TRBJ1-5
cdr3_length: 16
v_call: TRBV2
d_call: NA
clone_size: many
cdr3_nt: TGTGCCAGCAGCGCTGCGGGGGGGGATAGCAATCAGCCCCAGCATTTT
cdr3_aa: CASSAAGGDSNQPQHF

j_call: TRBJ1-2
cdr3_length: 15
v_call: TRBV5-1
d_call: NA
clone_size: few
cdr3_nt: TGCGCCAGCAGCTCGCCCAGGTCGGGGAGTGATGGCTACACCTTC
cdr3_aa: CASSSPRSGSDGYTF

j_call: TRBJ2-5
cdr3_length: 15
v_call: TRBV13
d_call: TRBD2
clone_size: NA
cdr3_nt: TGCGCCAGCAGCTTGGATAGCGGGAGTAGTAAGACCCAGTACTTC
cdr3_aa: CASSLDSGSSKTQYF

j_call: TRBJ2-7
cdr3_length: 13
v_call: TRBV6-2/TRBV6-3
d_call: NA
clone_size: many
cdr3_nt: TGTGCCAGCAGACCCCCGGGACGCGGGGAGCAGTACTTC
cdr3_aa: CASRPPGRGEQYF